The 15 T cell receptor beta chains below were found in one sample sequenced in a study of CD8 T cells in Susac syndrome. An amount of RNA that ranged from roughly 0.45 to 1 ug was reverse transcribed with random hexamers. In TCRdb, the immunoSEQ multiplex PCR reads were re-called with MiXCR into one record per CDR3 protein. The data contain about 150,000 distinct CDR3 sequences, approximately 96% of them singletons. Sequencing was performed on CD4+ T cells from PBMCs. These receptors were taken from a human donor with Susac syndrome.

The CDR3 DNA sequence: TGTGCCAGCAGTTTACGGGGTACCTATGGCTACACCTTC. Translating gives CASSLRGTYGYTF. The V call is TRBV12-3 or TRBV12-4, the J call TRBJ1-2; D gene uncertain. There are 13 residues in the CDR3. V was shortened by 2 bases and J by 4 bases, with 8 bases between the two germline ends.

This clonotype was counted only a few times. V and J are TRBV4-2 and TRBJ2-5; no reliable D call. CDR3 length: 15 amino acids. V lost 0 bases and J 1 base, leaving 9 bases between the germline ends. CDR1 is LGHNA, CDR2 YNFKEQ, per germline. The CDR3 bases are TGTGCCAGCAGCCAAGATCGGGCGGTCCAAGAGACCCAGTACTTC. Amino acid sequence: CASSQDRAVQETQYF.

The genes are TRBV7-3 and TRBJ2-2; TRBD1 matches at 7 bases. CDR1 and CDR2 from the germline V gene are SGHTA and FQGTGA. The length of the CDR3 is 13 residues. Trimming took 9 bases from V and 7 from J; bases not matched to a gene: 8. The CDR3 sequence: CASRPSGGGELFF. The CDR3 nucleotides read TGTGCCAGTCGACCCTCAGGGGGCGGGGAGCTGTTTTTT.

This chain connects TRBV20-1 to TRBJ1-1, with a weak D call TRBD1 (6 bases). CDR1 is DFQATT, CDR2 SNEGSKA, per germline (reference sequence). Trimming shortened V by 3 bases and J by 5 bases, and 13 bases separated the two germline ends. The CDR3 loop spans 13 amino acids. The CDR3 DNA is TGCAGTGCTAGCCGGGGGGCGGGGACTGAAGCTTTCTTT. Protein: CSASRGAGTEAFF.

A few counts support this clonotype. The genes are TRBV6-5 and TRBJ1-5, with TRBD1 as a possible D gene (6 bases). Germline lookup yields CDR1 MNHEY and CDR2 SVGAGI. V dropped 0 bases and J dropped 7 bases, with 13 bases sitting between them. The CDR3 is made up of 15 amino acids. The CDR3 nucleotides are TGTGCCAGCAGTTACTCACAGGGTACGGGACAGCCCCAGCATTTT. Translating gives CASSYSQGTGQPQHF.

The CDR3 loop is CASSLAGYSLLSYEQYF. The DNA for the CDR3 is TGTGCCAGCAGCTTAGCCGGCTACAGCCTTCTCTCCTACGAGCAGTACTTC. The J gene is TRBJ2-7, the V gene TRBV7-9; D not resolved. The V gene's germline CDR1 is SEHNR and CDR2 FQNEAQ (reference sequence). The V gene lost 0 bases and the J gene lost 0 bases, with 15 bases spanning the gap. The CDR3 extends over 17 amino acids.

CDR3 amino acids: CASSQVLGAIEKLFF. CDR3 nucleotides: TGCGCCAGCAGCCAAGTTCTGGGGGCAATAGAAAAACTGTTTTTT. The V gene is TRBV4-1, the J gene TRBJ1-4; TRBD1 is a possible D gene (6 bases). This CDR3 has 15 residues. CDR1 is MGHRA and CDR2 is YSYEKL in the germline V gene. Trimming removed 1 base from V and 8 bases from J, with 14 bases in between.

V usage is TRBV5-6 and J usage is TRBJ2-3; possibly TRBD1 or TRBD2 for D (6 bases each). Trimming shortened V by 1 base and J by 6 bases, and 18 bases separated the two germline ends. The CDR3 is made up of 16 amino acids. Germline CDR1 is SGHDT and CDR2 is YYEEEE. The CDR3 reads CASSLFRWGAVDTQYF. The CDR3 DNA sequence: TGTGCCAGCAGCTTGTTCCGTTGGGGGGCTGTCGATACGCAGTATTTT.

The rearrangement joins TRBV6-2 or TRBV6-3 to TRBJ1-1; D is uncertain. Trimming took off 5 bases at V and 4 bases at J, with 11 bases between the two ends. Germline loops: CDR1 MNHEY, CDR2 SVGEGT. This CDR3 contains 13 residues. The DNA of the CDR3 is TGTGCCAGCAGTGTCCGGGAAGCCACTGAAGCTTTCTTT. It encodes CASSVREATEAFF.

The chain is built from TRBV27 and TRBJ2-3; 11 positions match TRBD2. The CDR3 has 17 amino acids. Trimming cost V 3 bases and J 6 bases; bases outside gene matches: 11. CDR1 is MNHEY and CDR2 is SMNVEV in the germline V gene (reference sequence). CDR3 region: CASSFSNLAGGGDTQYF. The CDR3 DNA follows: TGTGCCAGCAGTTTCAGCAACCTAGCGGGAGGTGGTGATACGCAGTATTTT.

The chain couples TRBV15 to TRBJ2-7; TRBD1 might be the D (6 bases). The CDR3 totals 13 residues. The germline V and J ends were trimmed by 1 base and 7 bases, with 11 bases remaining between them. The V gene's germline CDR1 is LNHNV and CDR2 YYDKDF (reference sequence). The CDR3, as DNA: TGTGCCACCAGCAGAGTGGGGGCGGTGGAGCAGTACTTC. Its translation: CATSRVGAVEQYF.

This chain connects TRBV7-2 to TRBJ2-5; D remains unclear. Germline CDR1 and CDR2: SGHTA and FQGNSA. The CDR3 spans 14 residues. V lost 2 bases to trimming and J lost 4 bases, with 11 bases between them. The CDR3 is CASSLTPTRETQYF. The CDR3 DNA reads as TGTGCCAGCAGCTTAACTCCTACCCGAGAGACCCAGTACTTC.

The chain is built from TRBV19 and TRBJ1-1; D is ambiguous. Germline V gives CDR1 LNHDA, CDR2 SQIVND (reference sequence). The CDR3 is 12 residues long. Trimming cost V 5 bases and J 5 bases, with 9 bases left between them. This chain's CDR3 is CASSAVWTEAFF. The CDR3 bases are TGTGCCAGTAGTGCCGTCTGGACTGAAGCTTTCTTT.

The rearrangement links TRBV12-3 or TRBV12-4 to TRBJ1-2; D uncertain. The CDR3 loop spans 14 amino acids. The V end was cut by 6 bases, the J end by 4 bases, with 15 bases between. The CDR3 DNA sequence: TGTGCCAGCAGCCGGGAGGTTTCGAGCTATGGCTACACCTTC. It specifies CASSREVSSYGYTF.

V is TRBV18 and J is TRBJ2-1; D is undetermined. The V end was cut by 2 bases, the J end by 4 bases, with 6 bases between. Germline CDR1 KGHSH, CDR2 LQKENI. The CDR3 covers 13 residues. The CDR3 nucleotides are TGTGCCAGCTCACCAGATCTTTACAATGAGCAGTTCTTC. Amino acid sequence: CASSPDLYNEQFF.